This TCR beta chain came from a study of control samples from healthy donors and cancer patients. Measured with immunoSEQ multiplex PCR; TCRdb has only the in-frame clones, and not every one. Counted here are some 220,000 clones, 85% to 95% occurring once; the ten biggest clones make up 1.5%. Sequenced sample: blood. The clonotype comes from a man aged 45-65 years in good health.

The CDR3 here is CASSLHSGGVTGELFF. CDR3 coding DNA: TGTGCCAGCAGCTTGCATAGCGGGGGTGTCACCGGGGAGCTGTTTTTT. This chain links TRBV5-5 with TRBJ2-2; 9 nucleotides agree with TRBD2. CDR1 SGHKS and CDR2 YYEKEE come from the germline V gene (reference sequence). V was pared by 1 base and J by 4 bases, with 5 bases of the junction left unmatched. This CDR3 region has 16 residues.